This TCR beta chain was captured by sequencing in a study of beta chain features in type 1 diabetes. About this clone itself: Its specificity is not known.

Since all of the isolated RNA was reverse transcribed, expressed TCRB transcripts were what got sequenced. Sequencing used immunoSEQ multiplex PCR; TCRdb keeps in-frame clones, though not all of them. The sample records about 620,000 clones, 15% to 19% being singletons. Study-level points and caveats: Researchers cautioned that cDNA sequencing could over-represent cells with high TCR expression. The similarity of naive, central memory and Treg TCRB repertoires appeared greater among patients than among healthy donors. TCRB CDR3s from Type 1 diabetes patients were moderately but significantly shorter in all four CD4+ subsets.

Germline loops: CDR1 SGHTA, CDR2 FQGNSA. This CDR3 has 16 amino acids. V was clipped by 5 bases and J by 5 bases; unmatched bases: 11. Blood was drawn once from each donor into heparinised tubes. The draws averaged about 120 mL. Material for sequencing was naive CD4+ T cells from blood. The chain employs TRBV7-2 and TRBJ2-3; 9 nucleotides align to TRBD2. The TCR sequence derives from a man younger than 35 in good health. The CDR3 nucleotides read TGTGCCAGCAGCCCCAATGGAGCGGGGGGTGGAGATACGCAGTATTTT. This sequence encodes CASSPNGAGGGDTQYF.